What follows are 8 T cell receptor beta chains derived from one specimen sequenced in a study of shared clonotypes between healthy human individuals (TCRdb year 2020). CD8 naive samples were obtained by positive selection for CCR7 among CD45RO-negative cells, yielding a CD45RA+CCR7+ population from which TemRA cells were excluded. The protocol used for the library was the immunoSEQ multiplex PCR assay. TCRdb carries this immuneACCESS record with in-frame sequences only. Its versions omit some clonotypes, under half of them owing to an unresolved V gene in the studies checked, with the rest unexplained. The sample records about 2.2 million clones, just over 90% of which are singletons. The ten most abundant clones make up roughly 1.7% of the sample. The sample comprised naive CD8+ T cells from PBMCs. The cell subset or site label of this sample denotes: CD45RA+CCR7+. The origin of the receptors is a man between 18 and 29 years old in good health. Some clones in this sample may be carry-over from other donors' samples.

The rearrangement links TRBV13 to TRBJ2-7, with TRBD2 matching 9 bases. Germline V gene sequence: CDR1 PRHDT, CDR2 FYEKMQ (reference sequence). The CDR3 length is 15 residues. Trimming at V came to 2 bases and at J to 3 bases, leaving 5 bases not matched to a gene. The CDR3 sequence is CASSLLASGNYEQYF. The CDR3 DNA is TGTGCCAGCAGCTTATTGGCTAGCGGGAACTACGAGCAGTACTTC.

This clone has a single count. The chain uses TRBV9 and TRBJ1-3, with TRBD1 as a possible D gene (5 bases). Germline V gene sequence: CDR1 SGDLS, CDR2 YYNGEE. Trimming cost V 3 bases and J 0 bases, with 25 bases left between them. The CDR3 consists of 20 residues. The CDR3 DNA reads TGTGCCAGCAGCGAACCTAAATTTCGGGACCGAGTACACTCTGGAAACACCATATATTTT. It specifies CASSEPKFRDRVHSGNTIYF.

The V call is TRBV4-1, the J call TRBJ2-7; 7 nucleotides match TRBD1. CDR1 and CDR2 from the germline V gene are MGHRA and YSYEKL. Germline trimming cut 0 bases from V and 0 bases from J; bases unmatched to any gene: 5. This CDR3 is built from 16 residues. CDR3 nucleotide sequence: TGCGCCAGCAGCCAAGAGGGGGACAGCTACTCCTACGAGCAGTACTTC. Protein product: CASSQEGDSYSYEQYF.

This chain joins TRBV11-2 and TRBJ2-7; 9 bases align to TRBD2. Germline V CDR1 and CDR2: SGHAT, FQNNGV. The CDR3 is 15 residues long. With 1 base clipped from V and 5 bases from J, the junction kept 6 bases outside the gene matches. CDR3 amino acids: CASSLGSRGRDEQYF. CDR3 DNA sequence: TGTGCCAGCAGCTTAGGTTCTCGCGGGAGGGACGAGCAGTACTTC.

This sequence joins TRBV6-5 and TRBJ2-4; no definite D call. CDR1 is MNHEY and CDR2 is SVGAGI in the germline V gene. The CDR3 has 15 residues. The V gene lost 2 bases and the J gene lost 3 bases, with 11 bases spanning the gap. Written as DNA, the CDR3 is TGTGCCAGCAGTTACAAGGCTCTGGGCAAAAACATTCAGTACTTC. This encodes CASSYKALGKNIQYF.

The gene calls are TRBV9 and TRBJ1-2, with a tentative D call TRBD1 (5 bases). The V end lost 1 base, the J end lost 8 bases, and 21 bases lay between the germline ends. The CDR3 has 16 residues. The germline V gene has CDR1 SGDLS and CDR2 YYNGEE. DNA of the CDR3: TGTGCCAGCAGCGTAATCCAGGGTGCCTTTTTCGAGGGCTACACCTTC. Translated: CASSVIQGAFFEGYTF.

The chain combines TRBV28 with TRBJ1-2, with D perhaps matching TRBD1 (5 bases). The CDR3 has 15 residues. CDR1 and CDR2 from the germline V gene are MDHEN and SYDVKM. V was shortened by 1 base and J by 2 bases, with 11 bases between the two germline ends. CDR3 protein: CASSLLGLLNYGYTF. CDR3 DNA sequence: TGTGCCAGCAGTTTATTGGGACTGCTAAACTATGGCTACACCTTC.

This sequence joins TRBV19 and TRBJ2-3; TRBD2 is a possible D gene (7 bases). This CDR3 region has 16 residues. The germline V and J ends were trimmed by 8 bases and 5 bases, with 23 bases remaining between them. CDR1 is LNHDA, CDR2 SQIVND, per germline (reference sequence). The CDR3 spells CASRPRERGWIDTQYF. As DNA, the CDR3 is TGTGCCAGTCGACCGCGGGAGAGGGGGTGGATAGATACGCAGTATTTT. Supplemented by reference TRBV19 and TRBJ2-3, the full variable domain reads DGGITQSPKYLFRKEGQNVTLSCEQNLNHDAMYWYRQDPGQGLRLIYYSQIVNDFQKGDIAEGYSVSREKKESFPLTVTSAQKNPTAFYLCASRPRERGWIDTQYFGPGTRLTVL.